This entry features one T cell receptor (beta chain) sequence. Trimming took off 3 bases at V and 0 bases at J, with 15 bases between the two ends. The CDR3 consists of 16 residues. CDR1 and CDR2 from the germline V gene are DFQATT and SNEGSKA (reference sequence). Time point noted: newly diagnosed GD, antithyroid drugs for less than 3 months. PBMC RNA was the source of the TCR library. Investigators report Graves' disease was diagnosed under American Thyroid Association guidelines. Sequencing libraries for TCR beta were prepared with iRepertoire HTBI primers and Arm-PCR of CDR3 regions. TCRdb processed the multiplex PCR reads anew with MiXCR; each CDR3 protein has one entry. The table has roughly 420,000 distinct CDR3 sequences, roughly a sixth seen once. The sample originates from a study of regulatory T cells in long-lasting Graves disease.

This receptor was obtained from a female donor with Graves disease. The V and J genes are TRBV20-1 and TRBJ1-5; perhaps TRBD1 as D (5 bases). Material: peripheral blood mononuclear cells (PBMCs), obtained at new diagnosis, from a patient treated with antithyroid drugs. CDR3 nucleotide sequence: TGCAGTGCTAGGACAGCGCTGAGAATTAGCAATCAGCCCCAGCATTTT. Residues: CSARTALRISNQPQHF.